One sample yielded the 17 T cell receptor beta chains listed below, sequenced in a study of blood T cell repertoires in COVID-19. TCRdb's copy holds only in-frame clones and misses some; the assay was immunoSEQ multiplex PCR. The table records about 140,000 clones, roughly 84% of them present only once. Sample: peripheral blood. The receptors originated from a man under 40 with COVID-19, enrolled during active disease.

This chain joins TRBV4-3 and TRBJ2-2; TRBD2 matches 9 bases. The CDR3 spans 17 residues. Germline CDR1 reads LGHNA; CDR2 reads YSLEER. V gave up 1 base and J gave up 3 bases; unmatched junction bases: 6. The CDR3 sequence is CASSQGLAGGDTGELFF. The CDR3, as DNA: TGCGCCAGCAGCCAAGGACTCGCGGGAGGGGACACCGGGGAGCTGTTTTTT.

CDR3 coding DNA: TGTGCCAGCTCGCAGCGGAGGATGAGCGAGCAGTACTTC. Its protein is CASSQRRMSEQYF. The chain uses TRBV28 and TRBJ2-7; D may be TRBD2 (5 bases). The V end was cut by 8 bases, the J end by 6 bases, with 17 bases between. The CDR3 has 13 residues. CDR1 is MDHEN, CDR2 SYDVKM, per germline. Complete variable domain (other parts from reference TRBV28 and TRBJ2-7): DVKVTQSSRYLVKRTGEKVFLECVQDMDHENMFWYRQDPGLGLRLIYFSYDVKMKEKGDIPEGYSVSREKKERFSLILESASTNQTSMYLCASSQRRMSEQYFGPGTRLTVT.

The rearrangement links TRBV19 to TRBJ2-1; 7 bases line up with TRBD2. The CDR3 is made up of 15 amino acids. The germline V gene encodes CDR1 LNHDA and CDR2 SQIVND (reference sequence). V trimming: 3 bases; J trimming: 10 bases; junction bases outside the gene matches: 12. CDR3: CASSIWWEGSGEQFF. The CDR3 nucleotides are TGTGCCAGTAGTATCTGGTGGGAGGGCAGCGGGGAGCAGTTCTTC.

The chain joins TRBV7-2 to TRBJ2-3, with 8 bases fitting TRBD1. The CDR3 spans 14 residues. Trimming at V came to 5 bases and at J to 3 bases, leaving 4 bases not matched to a gene. The germline CDR1 and CDR2 sequences are SGHTA and FQGNSA. The CDR3 nucleotides are TGTGCCAGCAGCCAGACAGGGGTGACAGATACGCAGTATTTT. As protein: CASSQTGVTDTQYF. Based on the CDR3 plus reference TRBV7-2 and TRBJ2-3, the full variable domain is GAGVSQSPSNKVTEKGKDVELRCDPISGHTALYWYRQSLGQGLEFLIYFQGNSAPDKSGLPSDRFSAERTGGSVSTLTIQRTQQEDSAVYLCASSQTGVTDTQYFGPGTRLTVL.

This chain uses TRBV15 with TRBJ2-1, with 7 bases identical to TRBD2. The length of the CDR3 is 12 residues. Unmatched junction bases numbered 0, after V lost 0 bases and J lost 10 bases. CDR1 and CDR2 (germline): LNHNV, YYDKDF (reference sequence). The CDR3 here is CATSREAGEQFF. CDR3 coding DNA: TGTGCCACCAGCAGAGAAGCGGGGGAGCAGTTCTTC.

CDR3: CASSLTGGTGELFF. CDR3 nucleotide sequence: TGTGCCAGCAGTTTGACAGGGGGCACCGGGGAGCTGTTTTTT. The V gene is TRBV27, the J gene TRBJ2-2, with 9 nucleotides matching TRBD1. Unmatched junction bases numbered 0, after V lost 3 bases and J lost 4 bases. The CDR3 is 14 residues long. The V gene's germline CDR1 is MNHEY and CDR2 SMNVEV (reference sequence).

This clone has more than one count but fewer than ten. V and J are TRBV15 and TRBJ2-7, with a possible D match to TRBD1 (5 bases). CDR1 is LNHNV and CDR2 is YYDKDF in the germline V gene (reference sequence). The CDR3 totals 13 residues. The ends were cut back, 0 bases at V and 4 bases at J, with 7 bases in the middle. The DNA for the CDR3 is TGTGCCACCAGCAGAGATAAGGGGTACGAGCAGTACTTC. Its protein is CATSRDKGYEQYF.

This chain uses TRBV28 with TRBJ1-1; D remains unclear. There are 14 residues in the CDR3. CDR1 MDHEN and CDR2 SYDVKM come from the germline V gene. Trimming cost V 6 bases and J 4 bases, with 15 bases left between them. The CDR3 DNA sequence: TGTGCCAGCAGGTCGACGAGGACTAGCACTGAAGCTTTCTTT. Translation gives CASRSTRTSTEAFF.

This chain connects TRBV28 to TRBJ1-2; no clear D gene. V was trimmed by 4 bases and J by 2 bases, leaving 14 bases between them. This CDR3 spans 15 amino acids. Germline values: CDR1 MDHEN, CDR2 SYDVKM. The CDR3 reads CASSSRSGSNYGYTF. The CDR3 DNA follows: TGTGCCAGCAGTTCCCGGTCCGGGTCGAACTATGGCTACACCTTC.

This sequence joins TRBV18 and TRBJ2-2, with TRBD2 identical over 12 bases. Germline V gene data show CDR1 as KGHSH and CDR2 as LQKENI. Germline trimming cut 6 bases from V and 4 bases from J; bases unmatched to any gene: 3. The CDR3 covers 15 residues. CDR3: CASSLTSGSTGELFF. The CDR3 DNA reads as TGTGCCAGCTCTCTGACTAGCGGGAGCACCGGGGAGCTGTTTTTT. Combining the CDR3 with reference TRBV18 and TRBJ2-2 gives the whole variable domain NAGVMQNPRHLVRRRGQEARLRCSPMKGHSHVYWYRQLPEEGLKFMVYLQKENIIDESGMPKERFSAEFPKEGPSILRIQQVVRGDSAAYFCASSLTSGSTGELFFGEGSRLTVL.

The genes are TRBV12-3 or TRBV12-4 and TRBJ1-1; D perhaps matches TRBD1 (6 bases). With 3 bases removed from V and 7 bases from J, the gap between germline ends came to 12 bases. CDR3 length equals 13 residues. DNA for the CDR3: TGTGCCAGCAGTTTTTTACAGGGCGGTGAAGCTTTCTTT. It codes for CASSFLQGGEAFF.

The chain links TRBV30 to TRBJ2-5, with 10 positions matching TRBD2. CDR3 length: 13 residues. Unmatched junction bases numbered 4, after V lost 7 bases and J lost 2 bases. Germline CDR1 and CDR2: GTSNPN and SVGIG (reference sequence). CDR3 sequence (DNA): TGTGCCTCCCGGACTAGCGGACAAGAGACCCAGTACTTC. Translated: CASRTSGQETQYF.

This sequence joins TRBV27 and TRBJ1-2; D ambiguous. The CDR3 is 13 residues long. From germline, CDR1 is MNHEY and CDR2 SMNVEV (reference sequence). V was shortened by 2 bases and J by 2 bases, with 6 bases between the two germline ends. The CDR3 DNA reads as TGTGCCAGCAGTTTAGGCCAGAACTATGGCTACACCTTC. As protein: CASSLGQNYGYTF.

The rearrangement joins TRBV3-1 (or the pseudogene TRBV3-2) to TRBJ1-5; 7 bases match TRBD1. Germline assignment: CDR1 LGHDT and CDR2 YNNKEL (reference sequence). This CDR3 has 16 residues. V shed 4 bases, J shed 3 bases, and the junction held 9 bases outside the gene matches. Here the CDR3 DNA reads TGTGCCAGCAGCCGCCCGACAGGGTCGGACAATCAGCCCCAGCATTTT. Its protein product is CASSRPTGSDNQPQHF.

The chain combines TRBV6-1 with TRBJ1-1; D gene uncertain. The length of the CDR3 is 12 residues. Deletions cut 2 bases from V and 6 bases from J, with 7 bases between. CDR1 is MNHNS, CDR2 SASEGT, per germline. CDR3 coding DNA: TGTGCCAGCAGTGAATCGTGGCCTGAAGCTTTCTTT. This translates into CASSESWPEAFF.

This clone was counted many times. The chain couples TRBV9 to TRBJ1-1, with D possibly being TRBD1 (5 bases). The germline CDR1 and CDR2 sequences are SGDLS and YYNGEE. The CDR3 extends over 16 amino acids. The V gene lost 0 bases and the J gene lost 1 base, with 13 bases spanning the gap. This chain's CDR3 is CASSVDGRGQNTEAFF. The CDR3 bases are TGTGCCAGCAGCGTAGATGGGAGGGGCCAGAACACTGAAGCTTTCTTT.

V is TRBV7-3 and J is TRBJ2-3; possible D gene TRBD2, 5 bases. CDR1 SGHTA and CDR2 FQGTGA come from the germline V gene. CDR3 length: 15 residues. V lost 3 bases, J lost 2 bases, and 12 bases lay in between. In nucleotides, the CDR3 is TGTGCCAGCAGCTTCGAAGCGGCTCCCACAGATACGCAGTATTTT. Protein sequence: CASSFEAAPTDTQYF.